This TCR beta chain was identified in a study of blood T cell repertoires in COVID-19. Study context: COVID-19 samples, acute and convalescent, were from the United States, Italy and Spain. From T cells, B-cell-depleted T cells, or PBMCs came the material, which was cDNA or gDNA.

Unmatched junction bases numbered 7, after V lost 2 bases and J lost 5 bases. The CDR3 has 17 amino acids. Germline values: CDR1 LNHNV, CDR2 YYDKDF (reference sequence). Original analysis: Nucleated cell counts were estimated from reference gene primer amplification. Sequenced by immunoSEQ multiplex PCR; TCRdb stores in-frame clones only, minus some. The DNA was the basis for D and trimming; V, J and clone size are from that table. The profile shows more than 140,000 clones, 80% to 90% of them singletons. The chain employs TRBV15 and TRBJ2-3, with 13 bases aligning to TRBD2. The sample consisted of peripheral blood. The sequence was collected from a woman between 45 and 60 years old in a cohort sampled during active or convalescent COVID-19. The CDR3 DNA is TGTGCCACCAGCAGAACTAGCGGGGGGGCGTTCAGAGATACGCAGTATTTT. Residues: CATSRTSGGAFRDTQYF.